A selection of T cell receptor beta chains follows, all from one sample in a study of cytomegalovirus exposure and HLA in healthy donors. Data came from immunoSEQ multiplex PCR; TCRdb stores just in-frame clones and leaves some out. The sample records 120,000 to 150,000 clones, roughly 80% being singletons. Sequenced input: PBMCs. These TCRs come from a young man in good health and CMV-seronegative. Each CDR3 is given with its conserved first and last residue. D genes are given only for firm matches. Clone size appears in some rows only: once, few, many, or a class for an expanded clone.

>.|.|TRBV4-1|TRBJ1-5|19
CASSHNLGSGQLGNQPQHF
TGCGCCAGCAGCCATAACTTAGGGTCTGGACAGCTAGGCAATCAGCCCCAGCATTTT
>.|.|TRBV5-4|TRBJ2-6|14
CASSFISGANVLTF
TGTGCCAGCAGCTTTATCTCTGGGGCCAACGTCCTGACTTTC
>TRBD1|.|TRBV10-1|TRBJ2-7|13
CASLRDRGDEQYF
TGCGCCAGTCTCCGGGACAGGGGAGACGAGCAGTACTTC
>.|.|TRBV15|TRBJ2-5|13
CATSRDEGETQYF
TGTGCCACCAGCAGAGATGAGGGAGAGACCCAGTACTTC
>.|.|TRBV30|TRBJ1-6|16
CASHSGEGTYNSPLHF
TGTGCCTCCCATTCTGGGGAGGGCACCTATAATTCACCCCTCCACTTT
>TRBD1|.|TRBV18|TRBJ1-5|15
CASSSQTGNNQPQHF
TGTGCCAGCTCATCCCAGACAGGGAACAATCAGCCCCAGCATTTT
>.|once|TRBV11-3|TRBJ2-6|15
CASSKSGAGANVLTF
TGTGCCAGCAGCAAATCAGGGGCTGGGGCCAACGTCCTGACTTTC
>.|.|TRBV7-9|TRBJ1-3|13
CASDSSSGNTIYF
TGTGCCAGCGACAGCTCCTCAGGAAACACCATATATTTT
>TRBD1|once|TRBV5-1|TRBJ2-2|22
CASSLGLARTGGGNRNTGELFF
TGCGCCAGCAGCTTGGGATTGGCGCGGACAGGGGGTGGAAATAGAAACACCGGGGAGCTGTTTTTT
>.|.|TRBV19|TRBJ1-2|15
CASSIDGTGRYGYTF
TGTGCCAGTAGTATAGATGGCACAGGGAGATATGGCTACACCTTC
>.|.|TRBV25-1|TRBJ2-2|17
CASSEWVGQINTGELFF
TGTGCCAGCAGTGAATGGGTAGGACAGATAAACACCGGGGAGCTGTTTTTT
>.|.|TRBV7-9|TRBJ1-1|14
CASSSGIRRTEAFF
TGTGCCAGCAGCTCAGGAATCCGAAGAACTGAAGCTTTCTTT
>.|.|TRBV29-1|TRBJ1-2|13
CSVWGGADYGYTF
TGCAGCGTCTGGGGGGGGGCCGACTATGGCTACACCTTC
>.|.|TRBV6-6|TRBJ1-2|15
CASSYRGHSNYGYTF
TGTGCCAGCAGTTACCGGGGACATTCTAACTATGGCTACACCTTC
>.|.|TRBV5-6|TRBJ1-2|14
CASSYWRGIYGYTF
TGTGCCAGCAGCTATTGGCGGGGGATCTATGGCTACACCTTC
>.|.|TRBV18|TRBJ1-1|15
CASSPRPGANTEAFF
TGTGCCAGCTCACCACGTCCAGGGGCGAACACTGAAGCTTTCTTT
>TRBD1|.|TRBV7-2|TRBJ1-1|13
CASSLTGGTEAFF
TGTGCCAGCAGCTTAACAGGGGGCACTGAAGCTTTCTTT
>.|.|TRBV4-1|TRBJ2-1|17
CASSQVAGPRSYNEQFF
TGCGCCAGCAGCCAAGTCGCGGGGCCACGCTCCTACAATGAGCAGTTCTTC
>.|.|TRBV12-2|TRBJ2-6|21
CASRSSTEGQGNGSGANVLTF
TGTGCAAGTCGCTCCTCAACGGAGGGACAGGGAAACGGTTCTGGGGCCAACGTCCTGACTTTC